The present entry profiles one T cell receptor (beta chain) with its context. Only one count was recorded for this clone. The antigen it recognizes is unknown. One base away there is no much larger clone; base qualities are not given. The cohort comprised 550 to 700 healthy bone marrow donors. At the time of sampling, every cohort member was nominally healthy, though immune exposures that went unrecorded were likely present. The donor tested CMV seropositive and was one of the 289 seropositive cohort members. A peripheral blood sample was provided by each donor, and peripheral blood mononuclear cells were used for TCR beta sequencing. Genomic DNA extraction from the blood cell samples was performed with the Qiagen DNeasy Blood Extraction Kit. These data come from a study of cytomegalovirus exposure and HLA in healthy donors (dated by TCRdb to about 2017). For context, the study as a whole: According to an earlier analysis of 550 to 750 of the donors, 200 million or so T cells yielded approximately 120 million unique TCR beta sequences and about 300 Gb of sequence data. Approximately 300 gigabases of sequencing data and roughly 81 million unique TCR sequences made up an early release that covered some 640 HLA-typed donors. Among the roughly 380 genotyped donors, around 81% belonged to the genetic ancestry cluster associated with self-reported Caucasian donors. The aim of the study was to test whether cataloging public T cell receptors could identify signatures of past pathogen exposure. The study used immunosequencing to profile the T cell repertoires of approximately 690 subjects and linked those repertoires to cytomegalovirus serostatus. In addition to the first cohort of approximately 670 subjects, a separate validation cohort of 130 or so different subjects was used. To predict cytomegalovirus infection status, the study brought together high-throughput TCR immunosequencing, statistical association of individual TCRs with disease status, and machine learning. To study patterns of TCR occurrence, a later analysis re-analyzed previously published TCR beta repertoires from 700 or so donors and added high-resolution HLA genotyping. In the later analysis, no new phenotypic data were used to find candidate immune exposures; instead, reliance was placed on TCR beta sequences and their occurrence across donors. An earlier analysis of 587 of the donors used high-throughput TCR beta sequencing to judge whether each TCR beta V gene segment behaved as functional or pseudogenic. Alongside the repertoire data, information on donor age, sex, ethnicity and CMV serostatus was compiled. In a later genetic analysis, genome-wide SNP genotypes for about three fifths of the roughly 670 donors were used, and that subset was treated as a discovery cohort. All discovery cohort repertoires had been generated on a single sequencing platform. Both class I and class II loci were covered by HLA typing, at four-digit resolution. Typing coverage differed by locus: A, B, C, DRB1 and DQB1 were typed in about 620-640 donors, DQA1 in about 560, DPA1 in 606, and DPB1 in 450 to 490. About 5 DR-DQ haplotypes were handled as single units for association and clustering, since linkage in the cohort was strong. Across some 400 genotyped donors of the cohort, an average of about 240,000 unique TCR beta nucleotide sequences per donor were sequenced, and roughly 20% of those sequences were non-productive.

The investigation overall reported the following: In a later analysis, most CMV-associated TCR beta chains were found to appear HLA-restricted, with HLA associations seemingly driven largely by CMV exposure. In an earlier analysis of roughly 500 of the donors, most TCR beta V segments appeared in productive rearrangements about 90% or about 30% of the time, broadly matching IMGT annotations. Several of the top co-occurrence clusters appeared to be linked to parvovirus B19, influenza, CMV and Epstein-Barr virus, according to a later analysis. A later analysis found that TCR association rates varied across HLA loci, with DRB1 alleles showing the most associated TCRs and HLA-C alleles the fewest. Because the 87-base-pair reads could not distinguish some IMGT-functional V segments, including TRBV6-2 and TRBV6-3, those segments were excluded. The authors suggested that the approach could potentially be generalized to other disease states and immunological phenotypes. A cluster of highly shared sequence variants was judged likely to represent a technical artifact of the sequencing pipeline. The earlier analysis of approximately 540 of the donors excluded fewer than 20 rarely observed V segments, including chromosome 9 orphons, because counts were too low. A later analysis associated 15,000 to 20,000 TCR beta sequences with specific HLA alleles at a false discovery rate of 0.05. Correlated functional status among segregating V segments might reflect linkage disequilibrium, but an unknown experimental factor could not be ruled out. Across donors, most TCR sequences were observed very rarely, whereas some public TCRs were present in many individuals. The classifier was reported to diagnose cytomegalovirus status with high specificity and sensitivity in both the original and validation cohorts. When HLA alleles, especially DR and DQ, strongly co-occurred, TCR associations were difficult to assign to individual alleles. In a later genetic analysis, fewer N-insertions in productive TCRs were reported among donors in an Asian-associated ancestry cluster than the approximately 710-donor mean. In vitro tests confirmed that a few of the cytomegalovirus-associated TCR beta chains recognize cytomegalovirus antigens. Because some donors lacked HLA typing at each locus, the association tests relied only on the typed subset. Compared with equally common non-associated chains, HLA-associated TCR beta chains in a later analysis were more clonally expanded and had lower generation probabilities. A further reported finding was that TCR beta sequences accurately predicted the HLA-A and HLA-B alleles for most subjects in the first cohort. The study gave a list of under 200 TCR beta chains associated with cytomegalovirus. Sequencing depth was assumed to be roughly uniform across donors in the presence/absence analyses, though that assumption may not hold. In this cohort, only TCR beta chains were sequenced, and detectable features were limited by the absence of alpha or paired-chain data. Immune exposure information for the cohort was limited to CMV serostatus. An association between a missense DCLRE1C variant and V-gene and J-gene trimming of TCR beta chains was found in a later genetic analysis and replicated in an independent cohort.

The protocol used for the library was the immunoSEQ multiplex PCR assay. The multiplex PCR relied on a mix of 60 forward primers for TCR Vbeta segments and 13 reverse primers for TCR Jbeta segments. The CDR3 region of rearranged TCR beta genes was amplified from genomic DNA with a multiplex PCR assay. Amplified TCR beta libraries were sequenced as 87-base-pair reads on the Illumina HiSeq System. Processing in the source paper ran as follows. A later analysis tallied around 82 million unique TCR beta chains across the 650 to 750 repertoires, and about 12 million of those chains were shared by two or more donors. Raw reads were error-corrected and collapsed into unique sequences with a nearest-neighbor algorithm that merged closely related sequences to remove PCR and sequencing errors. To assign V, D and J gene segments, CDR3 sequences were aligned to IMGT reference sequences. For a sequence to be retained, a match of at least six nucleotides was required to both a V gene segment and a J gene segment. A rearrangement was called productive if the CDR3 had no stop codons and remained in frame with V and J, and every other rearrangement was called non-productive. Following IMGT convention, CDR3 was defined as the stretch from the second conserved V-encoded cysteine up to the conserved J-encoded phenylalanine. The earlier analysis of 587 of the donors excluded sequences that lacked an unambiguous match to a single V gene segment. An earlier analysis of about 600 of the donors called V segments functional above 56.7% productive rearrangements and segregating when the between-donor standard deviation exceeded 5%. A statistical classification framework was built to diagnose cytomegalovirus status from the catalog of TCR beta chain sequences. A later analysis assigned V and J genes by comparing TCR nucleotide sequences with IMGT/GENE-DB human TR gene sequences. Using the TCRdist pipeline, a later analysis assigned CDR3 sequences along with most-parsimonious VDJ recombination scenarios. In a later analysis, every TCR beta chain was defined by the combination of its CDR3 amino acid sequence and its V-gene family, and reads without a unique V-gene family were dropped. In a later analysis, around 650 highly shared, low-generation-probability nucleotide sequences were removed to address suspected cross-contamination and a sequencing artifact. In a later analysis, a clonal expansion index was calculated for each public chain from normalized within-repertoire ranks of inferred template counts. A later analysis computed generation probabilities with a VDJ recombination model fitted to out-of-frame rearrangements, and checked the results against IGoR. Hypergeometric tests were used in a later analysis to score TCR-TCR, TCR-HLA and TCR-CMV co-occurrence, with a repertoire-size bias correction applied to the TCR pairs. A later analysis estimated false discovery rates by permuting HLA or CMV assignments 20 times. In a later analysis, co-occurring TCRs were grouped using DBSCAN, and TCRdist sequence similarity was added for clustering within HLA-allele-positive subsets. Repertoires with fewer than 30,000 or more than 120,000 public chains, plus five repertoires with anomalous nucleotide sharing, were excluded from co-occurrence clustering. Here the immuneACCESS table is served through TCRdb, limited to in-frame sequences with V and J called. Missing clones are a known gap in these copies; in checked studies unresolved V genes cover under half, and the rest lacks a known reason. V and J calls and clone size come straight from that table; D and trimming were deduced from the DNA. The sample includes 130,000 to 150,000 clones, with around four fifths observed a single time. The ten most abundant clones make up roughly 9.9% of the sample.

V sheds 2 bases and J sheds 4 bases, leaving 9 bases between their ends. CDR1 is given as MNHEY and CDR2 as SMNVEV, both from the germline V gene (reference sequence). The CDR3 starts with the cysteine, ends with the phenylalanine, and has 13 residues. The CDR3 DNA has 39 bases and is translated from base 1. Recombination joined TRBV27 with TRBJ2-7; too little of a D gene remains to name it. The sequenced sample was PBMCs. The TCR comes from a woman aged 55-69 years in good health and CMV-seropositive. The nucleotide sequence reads TGTGCCAGCAGTTTACAGGTTTCTTACGAGCAGTACTTC. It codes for CASSLQVSYEQYF.